This TCR beta chain was observed in a study of blood T cell repertoires in COVID-19. Study details: COVID-19 samples collected from the United States, Italy and Spain covered acute and convalescent phases.

Authors' data handling: Quantification of nucleated cells was approximated via reference gene primer amplification. Some clones are missing from TCRdb's copy, which holds only in-frame ones; the method was immunoSEQ multiplex PCR. That table gives V, J and clone size, and the DNA gave D and trimming. The data show some 210,000 clones, about 83% seen once. Germline values: CDR1 SNHLY, CDR2 FYNNEI. The trim removed 5 bases at V and 0 bases at J, leaving 6 bases unmatched. CDR3 size: 16 residues. J is TRBJ2-2 and V is TRBV2; TRBD1 aligns across 7 bases. The receptor's source is a woman aged 45-60 years with active or convalescent COVID-19. Sequenced input: peripheral blood. As DNA, the CDR3 is TGTGCCAGCAGTCCGCCGGGACAGTCGAACACCGGGGAGCTGTTTTTT. It encodes CASSPPGQSNTGELFF.